The 27 T cell receptor beta chains in this list originate from one sample, sequenced in a study of cytomegalovirus exposure and HLA in healthy donors. The study ran its PCR with 60 Vbeta and 13 Jbeta primers. Sequencing was performed with immunoSEQ multiplex PCR; in TCRdb, only in-frame clones are kept and a portion is missing. The sample records hundreds of thousands of clones, more than 65% being singletons. The specimen was PBMCs. Receptors originate from a young man in good health and CMV-seronegative.

The V and J genes are TRBV19 and TRBJ2-7, with 10 bases matching TRBD1. Germline V gene lookup returns CDR1 LNHDA and CDR2 SQIVND (reference sequence). Trimming removed 4 bases from V and 2 bases from J; junction bases left unmatched: 2. The CDR3 runs 14 residues. The CDR3 DNA reads as TGTGCCAGTAGTACCGGGACAGGGGCCTACGAGCAGTACTTC. Amino acids: CASSTGTGAYEQYF.

V and J are TRBV15 and TRBJ1-4, with D tentatively TRBD1 (6 bases). Trimming cost V 1 base and J 8 bases, with 20 bases left between them. Looked up from germline, CDR1 is LNHNV and CDR2 is YYDKDF (reference sequence). CDR3 size: 17 residues. CDR3 in amino acids: CATSRAPRGSSGEKLFF. CDR3 DNA sequence: TGTGCCACCAGCAGAGCCCCCAGGGGCAGCTCAGGGGAAAAACTGTTTTTT.

The chain couples TRBV11-2 to TRBJ1-2, with D unresolved. Trimming removed 5 bases at V and 2 bases at J, with 3 bases between. Per the germline V gene, CDR1 is SGHAT and CDR2 is FQNNGV. The CDR3 length is 11 residues. Here the CDR3 DNA reads TGTGCCAGCAGCGTAAACTATGGCTACACCTTC. It translates to CASSVNYGYTF.

This chain joins TRBV11-3 and TRBJ2-1, with D possibly TRBD2 on 8 matching bases. This CDR3 is built from 14 residues. Trimming removed 5 bases at V and 8 bases at J, with 16 bases between. Germline CDR1 SGHNT, CDR2 YENEEA. The CDR3 nucleotides are TGTGCCAGCAGCCGGGGGGGGGACAGCCATGAGCAGTTCTTC. This gives the protein CASSRGGDSHEQFF. Complete variable domain (other parts from reference TRBV11-3 and TRBJ2-1): EAGVVQSPRYKIIEKKQPVAFWCNPISGHNTLYWYLQNLGQGPELLIRYENEEAVDDSQLPKDRFSAERLKGVDSTLKIQPAELGDSAVYLCASSRGGDSHEQFFGPGTRLTVL.

The chain links TRBV27 to TRBJ2-7, with a weak D call TRBD1 (7 bases). The CDR3 totals 15 residues. The germline V and J ends were trimmed by 2 bases and 1 base, with 12 bases remaining between them. CDR1 and CDR2 (germline): MNHEY, SMNVEV (reference sequence). The chain's CDR3 is CASSLRAGGSYEQYF. CDR3 DNA: TGTGCCAGCAGTTTAAGGGCAGGGGGGTCCTACGAGCAGTACTTC.

The chain carries TRBV27 and TRBJ2-5; TRBD2 might be the D (5 bases). The tail of the sequence fits TRBJ2-7 better, so the J call may be wrong. The CDR3 is made up of 14 amino acids. The V gene's germline CDR1 is MNHEY and CDR2 SMNVEV (reference sequence). CDR3 nucleotide sequence: TGTGCCAGCAGTTTGAGGGAAACCCTATACGAGCAGTACTTC. Its translation is CASSLRETLYEQYF.

This clone was observed a handful of times. Germline and junction disagree at one end, which may indicate a read error. The gene calls are TRBV2 and TRBJ2-4; 8 bases align to TRBD1. Germline values: CDR1 SNHLY, CDR2 FYNNEI. The CDR3 has 13 residues. The CDR3 region has the DNA TGTGCCAGCAGTGGGTCCACAGGGGGTCGACCCACTTTC. Translating gives CASSGSTGGRPTF.

This chain connects TRBV16 to TRBJ2-5; 13 nucleotides agree with TRBD2. The germline V gene encodes CDR1 KGHSY and CDR2 FQNENV. CDR3 length: 16 amino acids. V was clipped by 0 bases and J by 5 bases; unmatched bases: 3. The CDR3 region has the DNA TGTGCCAGCAGCCAATCCGGACTAGCGGGGGTGGAGACCCAGTACTTC. This codes for CASSQSGLAGVETQYF.

The rearrangement joins TRBV2 to TRBJ1-1; unclear D gene. Germline lookup yields CDR1 SNHLY and CDR2 FYNNEI. This CDR3 comprises 13 residues. The germline V and J ends were trimmed by 7 bases and 1 base, with 10 bases remaining between them. CDR3 sequence reads: CASKRVWNTEAFF. The DNA of the CDR3 is TGTGCCAGCAAGCGGGTCTGGAACACTGAAGCTTTCTTT.

The chain is built from TRBV30 and TRBJ1-2; 10 positions match TRBD1. With V trimmed by 0 bases and J by 8 bases, 3 bases remained unmatched. The CDR3 spans 13 residues. The germline V gene has CDR1 GTSNPN and CDR2 SVGIG (reference sequence). In DNA, the CDR3 is TGTGCCTGGAGTGTGGGACAGGGGAGCGGCTACACCTTC. It codes for CAWSVGQGSGYTF.

This rearrangement joins TRBV7-8 to TRBJ2-3; D is perhaps TRBD2 (6 bases). This CDR3 is 15 amino acids long. V shed 1 base and J shed 2 bases, with 10 bases lying between them. CDR1 is SGHVS, CDR2 FQNEAQ, per germline. The CDR3 DNA reads TGTGCCAGCAGCTTAGGCGGGGCATTCACAGATACGCAGTATTTT. Encoded protein: CASSLGGAFTDTQYF.

V gene TRBV27 combines with J gene TRBJ1-1; D may be TRBD1 (6 bases). Trimming cost V 4 bases and J 1 base, with 10 bases left between them. CDR3 length: 14 residues. Germline CDR1 and CDR2: MNHEY and SMNVEV (reference sequence). The CDR3 sequence: CASSWVGANTEAFF. The CDR3 coding sequence is TGTGCCAGCAGTTGGGTGGGGGCGAACACTGAAGCTTTCTTT.

This clone turned up a few times. The chain has TRBV13 and TRBJ2-7; TRBD1 matches at 12 bases. The CDR3 covers 15 residues. Germline V gives CDR1 PRHDT, CDR2 FYEKMQ (reference sequence). After removal of 1 base from V and 6 bases from J, the junction contained 4 bases not matched to a gene. The CDR3 coding sequence is TGTGCCAGCAGCTTAGCCGGGACAGGGGGCGGCGAGCAGTACTTC. This encodes CASSLAGTGGGEQYF.

CDR3 bases: TGTGCCTGGAATCTTGGACTAGCGGGAGATGGGGATACGCAGTATTTT. Amino acid sequence: CAWNLGLAGDGDTQYF. This rearrangement joins TRBV30 to TRBJ2-3; 13 bases agree with TRBD2. Germline loops: CDR1 GTSNPN, CDR2 SVGIG (reference sequence). Trimming removed 4 bases from V and 6 bases from J; junction bases left unmatched: 10. This CDR3 has 16 residues.

The gene calls are TRBV28 and TRBJ2-1, with D uncertain. Germline V CDR1 and CDR2: MDHEN, SYDVKM. This CDR3 has 13 residues. V was clipped by 1 base and J by 9 bases, with 10 bases between them. The DNA of the CDR3 is TGTGCCAGCAGTTTATTCGTCGCGGCTGAGCAGTTCTTC. Amino acid sequence: CASSLFVAAEQFF.

The CDR3 sequence is CAWSPGGGQETQYF. In nucleotides, the CDR3 is TGTGCCTGGAGCCCAGGCGGGGGGCAAGAGACCCAGTACTTC. This chain connects TRBV30 to TRBJ2-5; 8 positions agree with TRBD2. CDR1 GTSNPN and CDR2 SVGIG come from the germline V gene (reference sequence). The CDR3 totals 14 residues. Germline trimming cut 3 bases from V and 2 bases from J; bases unmatched to any gene: 5.

This clone was seen more than once but under ten times. This rearrangement joins TRBV7-2 to TRBJ2-1, with 13 bases matching TRBD2. The V segment lost 3 bases and the J segment 0 bases; nucleotides outside the gene matches: 8. From germline, CDR1 is SGHTA and CDR2 FQGNSA. The CDR3 covers 19 residues. The CDR3 is CASSFWTSGGGYSYNEQFF. In nucleotides, the CDR3 is TGTGCCAGCAGCTTTTGGACTAGCGGGGGCGGTTACTCCTACAATGAGCAGTTCTTC.

V gene TRBV29-1 combines with J gene TRBJ1-4, with 8 bases fitting TRBD1. Germline V gene sequence: CDR1 SQVTM, CDR2 ANQGSEA. The CDR3 covers 15 residues. The ends lost 7 bases at V and 6 bases at J; junction bases unmatched: 13. CDR3 amino acids: CSAKPGQGRDEKLFF. CDR3 bases: TGCAGCGCTAAACCTGGACAGGGCAGGGATGAAAAACTGTTTTTT.

V is TRBV7-3 and J is TRBJ2-3; D uncertain. This CDR3 is built from 13 residues. V was cut by 5 bases and J by 2 bases, with 8 bases left in between. Germline V gives CDR1 SGHTA, CDR2 FQGTGA. This CDR3 reads CASSTENTDTQYF. The CDR3 region has the DNA TGTGCCAGCAGCACTGAAAACACAGATACGCAGTATTTT.

V and J are TRBV7-3 and TRBJ2-3, with D possibly being TRBD2 (6 bases). The germline V gene has CDR1 SGHTA and CDR2 FQGTGA. The CDR3 consists of 13 residues. The ends were cut back, 5 bases at V and 11 bases at J, with 17 bases in the middle. CDR3 DNA: TGTGCCAGCAGCCCTACTCAGGCGGGGCTGCAGTATTTT. Protein product: CASSPTQAGLQYF. Filled out from reference TRBV7-3 and TRBJ2-3, the complete variable domain reads GAGVSQTPSNKVTEKGKYVELRCDPISGHTALYWYRQSLGQGPEFLIYFQGTGAADDSGLPNDRFFAVRPEGSVSTLKIQRTERGDSAVYLCASSPTQAGLQYFGPGTRLTVL.

The chain carries TRBV30 and TRBJ1-3; TRBD1 aligns across 7 bases. The CDR3 has 13 residues. CDR1 is GTSNPN and CDR2 is SVGIG in the germline V gene (reference sequence). With V trimmed by 0 bases and J by 5 bases, 1 base remained unmatched. The CDR3 is CAWSVTGRNTIYF. CDR3 nucleotide sequence: TGTGCCTGGAGTGTGACAGGGAGAAACACCATATATTTT.

This chain uses TRBV5-5 with TRBJ2-2; a weak D match, TRBD2 (6 bases). The germline V gene encodes CDR1 SGHKS and CDR2 YYEKEE (reference sequence). V was cut by 0 bases and J by 2 bases, with 8 bases left in between. This CDR3 region has 15 residues. The DNA of the CDR3 is TGTGCCAGCAGCTTGGAGGCGGGAAACACCGGGGAGCTGTTTTTT. Its protein is CASSLEAGNTGELFF.

V and J are TRBV6-5 and TRBJ2-3; no clear D. The CDR3 runs to 15 residues. Germline V gene data show CDR1 as MNHEY and CDR2 as SVGAGI. The germline V and J ends were trimmed by 1 base and 5 bases, with 13 bases remaining between them. This CDR3 reads CASSYYGRLGDTQYF. CDR3 DNA: TGTGCCAGCAGTTACTACGGCAGGTTGGGAGATACGCAGTATTTT.

This clone was observed once. The chain is built from TRBV28 and TRBJ2-7; 8 bases are shared with TRBD1. Germline CDR1 is MDHEN and CDR2 is SYDVKM. CDR3 size: 13 residues. With 6 bases clipped from V and 5 bases from J, the junction kept 6 bases outside the gene matches. Here the CDR3 reads CASSDRGINEQYF. CDR3 DNA sequence: TGTGCCAGCAGCGACAGGGGTATCAACGAGCAGTACTTC.

V is TRBV5-6 and J is TRBJ1-2; TRBD1 is a possible D gene (5 bases). The CDR3 has 15 residues. The V gene's germline CDR1 is SGHDT and CDR2 YYEEEE. Trimming pared 0 bases from V and 4 bases from J, leaving 13 bases between. This CDR3 is CASSLAWGVSYGYTF. Here the CDR3 DNA reads TGTGCCAGCAGCTTGGCCTGGGGGGTCAGCTATGGCTACACCTTC.

The chain employs TRBV5-1 and TRBJ2-7; D not resolved. Trimming pared 4 bases from V and 2 bases from J, leaving 16 bases between. The germline gives CDR1 SGHRS, CDR2 YFSETQ. CDR3 size: 15 residues. The CDR3 DNA is TGCGCCAGCAGCCCGCGTTACGATTTGACCTACGAGCAGTACTTC. This encodes CASSPRYDLTYEQYF.

The chain carries TRBV5-6 and TRBJ2-7; D gene unclear. The germline V gene encodes CDR1 SGHDT and CDR2 YYEEEE. There are 14 residues in the CDR3. Trimming removed 0 bases at V and 3 bases at J, with 10 bases between. CDR3 sequence: CASSLGSSHYEQYF. CDR3 bases: TGTGCCAGCAGCTTGGGGAGTTCCCACTACGAGCAGTACTTC.